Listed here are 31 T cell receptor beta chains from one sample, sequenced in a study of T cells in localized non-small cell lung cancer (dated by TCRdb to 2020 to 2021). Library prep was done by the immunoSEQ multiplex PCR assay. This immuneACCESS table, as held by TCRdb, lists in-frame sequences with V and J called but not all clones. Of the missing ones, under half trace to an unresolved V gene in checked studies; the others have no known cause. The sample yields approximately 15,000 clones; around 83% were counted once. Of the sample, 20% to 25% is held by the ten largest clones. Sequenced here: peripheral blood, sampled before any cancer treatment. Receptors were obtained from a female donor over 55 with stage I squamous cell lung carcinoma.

As DNA, the CDR3 is TGTGCCAGCAGCCCCGAAGGACAAGTGCTGTTTTTT. Translated, it gives CASSPEGQVLFF. The rearrangement links TRBV9 to TRBJ1-4, with a tentative D call TRBD1 (5 bases). The V end lost 4 bases, the J end lost 14 bases, and 15 bases lay between the germline ends. This CDR3 is 12 amino acids long. The germline V gene encodes CDR1 SGDLS and CDR2 YYNGEE.

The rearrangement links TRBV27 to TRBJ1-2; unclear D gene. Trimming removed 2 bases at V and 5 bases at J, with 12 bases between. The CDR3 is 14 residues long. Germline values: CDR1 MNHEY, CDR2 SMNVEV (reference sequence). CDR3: CASSLTRSAYGYTF. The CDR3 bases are TGTGCCAGCAGTTTAACAAGGTCTGCGTATGGCTACACCTTC.

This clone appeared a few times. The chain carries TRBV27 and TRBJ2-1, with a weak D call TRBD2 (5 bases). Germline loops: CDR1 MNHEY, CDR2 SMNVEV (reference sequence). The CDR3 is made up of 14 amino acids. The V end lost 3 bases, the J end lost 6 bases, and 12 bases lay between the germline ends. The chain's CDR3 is CASSLSLAGNEQFF. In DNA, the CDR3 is TGTGCCAGCAGTTTGTCGCTAGCAGGCAATGAGCAGTTCTTC.

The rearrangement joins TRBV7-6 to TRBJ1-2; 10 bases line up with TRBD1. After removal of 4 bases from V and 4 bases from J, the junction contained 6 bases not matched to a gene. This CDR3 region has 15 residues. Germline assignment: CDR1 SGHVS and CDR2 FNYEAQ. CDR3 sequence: CASSSQGTGVYGYTF. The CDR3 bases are TGTGCCAGCAGCTCCCAAGGGACAGGGGTCTATGGCTACACCTTC.

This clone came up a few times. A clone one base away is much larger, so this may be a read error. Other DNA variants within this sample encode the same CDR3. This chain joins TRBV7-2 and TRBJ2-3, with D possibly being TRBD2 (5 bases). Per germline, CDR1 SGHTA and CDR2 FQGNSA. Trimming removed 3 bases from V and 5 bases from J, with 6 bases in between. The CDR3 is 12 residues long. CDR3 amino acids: CASSLDLDTQYF. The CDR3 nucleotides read TGTGCCAGCAGCTTGGACTTAGATACGCAGTATTTT.

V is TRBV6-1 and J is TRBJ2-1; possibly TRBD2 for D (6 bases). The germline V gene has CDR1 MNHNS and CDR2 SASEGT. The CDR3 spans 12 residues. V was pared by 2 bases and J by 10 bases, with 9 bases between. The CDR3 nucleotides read TGTGCCAGCAGTGAAATGGGAGGCGAGCAGTTCTTC. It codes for CASSEMGGEQFF.

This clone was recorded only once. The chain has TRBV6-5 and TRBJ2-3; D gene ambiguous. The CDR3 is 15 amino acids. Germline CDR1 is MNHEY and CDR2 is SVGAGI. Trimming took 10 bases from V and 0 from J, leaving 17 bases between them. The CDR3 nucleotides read TGTGCCACAGCGTCCGCGCGAGGAAGCACAGATACGCAGTATTTT. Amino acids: CATASARGSTDTQYF.

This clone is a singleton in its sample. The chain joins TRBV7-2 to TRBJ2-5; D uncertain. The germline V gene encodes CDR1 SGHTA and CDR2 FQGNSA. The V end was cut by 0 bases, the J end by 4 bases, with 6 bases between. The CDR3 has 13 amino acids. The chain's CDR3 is CASSLAAVETQYF. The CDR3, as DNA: TGTGCCAGCAGCTTAGCCGCCGTAGAGACCCAGTACTTC. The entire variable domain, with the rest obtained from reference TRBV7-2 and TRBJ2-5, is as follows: GAGVSQSPSNKVTEKGKDVELRCDPISGHTALYWYRQSLGQGLEFLIYFQGNSAPDKSGLPSDRFSAERTGGSVSTLTIQRTQQEDSAVYLCASSLAAVETQYFGPGTRLLVL.

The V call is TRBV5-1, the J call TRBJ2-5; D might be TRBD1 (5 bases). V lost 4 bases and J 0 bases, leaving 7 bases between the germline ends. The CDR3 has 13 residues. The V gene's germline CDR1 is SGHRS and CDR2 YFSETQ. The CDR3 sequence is CASSPDNQETQYF. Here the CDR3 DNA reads TGCGCCAGCAGCCCGGACAACCAAGAGACCCAGTACTTC.

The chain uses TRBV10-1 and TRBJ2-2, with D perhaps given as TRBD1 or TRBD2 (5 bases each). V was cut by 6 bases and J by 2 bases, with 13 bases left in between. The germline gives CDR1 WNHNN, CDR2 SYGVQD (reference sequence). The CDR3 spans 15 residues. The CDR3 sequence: CASSPGTANTGELFF. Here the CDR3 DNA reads TGCGCCAGCAGCCCCGGGACGGCAAACACCGGGGAGCTGTTTTTT.

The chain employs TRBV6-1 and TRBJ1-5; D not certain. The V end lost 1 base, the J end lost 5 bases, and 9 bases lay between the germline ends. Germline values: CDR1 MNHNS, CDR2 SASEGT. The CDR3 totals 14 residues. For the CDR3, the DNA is TGTGCCAGCAGTGAAGGTTATCGTGATCAGCCCCAGCATTTT. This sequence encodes CASSEGYRDQPQHF.

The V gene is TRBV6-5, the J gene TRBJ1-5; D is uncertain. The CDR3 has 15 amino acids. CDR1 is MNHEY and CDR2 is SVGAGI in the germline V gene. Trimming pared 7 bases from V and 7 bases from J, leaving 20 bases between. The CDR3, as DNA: TGTGCCAGCATCGTGGTCCCCATAGGGATCCAGCCCCAGCATTTT. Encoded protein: CASIVVPIGIQPQHF.

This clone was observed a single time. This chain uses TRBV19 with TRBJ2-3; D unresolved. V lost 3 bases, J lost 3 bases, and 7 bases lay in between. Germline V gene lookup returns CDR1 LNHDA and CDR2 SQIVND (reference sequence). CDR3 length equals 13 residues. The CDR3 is CASSIRTTDTQYF. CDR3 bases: TGTGCCAGTAGTATTCGAACGACAGATACGCAGTATTTT.

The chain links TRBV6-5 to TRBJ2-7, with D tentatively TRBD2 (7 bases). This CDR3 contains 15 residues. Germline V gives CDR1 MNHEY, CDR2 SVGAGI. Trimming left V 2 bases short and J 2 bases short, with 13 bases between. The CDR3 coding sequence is TGTGCCAGCAGTTACAGGGGGGGGTCAACCTACGAGCAGTACTTC. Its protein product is CASSYRGGSTYEQYF.

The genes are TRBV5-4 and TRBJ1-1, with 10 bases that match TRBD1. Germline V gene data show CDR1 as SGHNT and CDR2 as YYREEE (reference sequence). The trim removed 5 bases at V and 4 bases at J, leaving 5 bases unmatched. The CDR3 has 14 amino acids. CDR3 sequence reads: CASSYDRGLTEAFF. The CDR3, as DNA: TGTGCCAGCAGTTATGACAGGGGGCTCACTGAAGCTTTCTTT.

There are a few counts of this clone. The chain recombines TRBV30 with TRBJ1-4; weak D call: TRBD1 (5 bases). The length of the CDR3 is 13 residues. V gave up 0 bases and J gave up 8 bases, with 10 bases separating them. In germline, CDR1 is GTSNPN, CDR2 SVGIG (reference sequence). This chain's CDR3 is CAWSVGTGEKLFF. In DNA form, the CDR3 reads TGTGCCTGGAGTGTTGGGACGGGGGAAAAACTGTTTTTT.

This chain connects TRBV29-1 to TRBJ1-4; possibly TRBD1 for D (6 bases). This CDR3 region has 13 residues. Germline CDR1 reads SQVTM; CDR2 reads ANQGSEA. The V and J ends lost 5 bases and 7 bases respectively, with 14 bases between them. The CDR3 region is CSVLQGFSEKLFF. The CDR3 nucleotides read TGCAGCGTTCTACAGGGATTTTCTGAAAAACTGTTTTTT. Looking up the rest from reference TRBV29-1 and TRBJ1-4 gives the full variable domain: SAVISQKPSRDICQRGTSLTIQCQVDSQVTMMFWYRQQPGQSLTLIATANQGSEATYESGFVIDKFPISRPNLTFSTLTVSNMSPEDSSIYLCSVLQGFSEKLFFGSGTQLSVL.

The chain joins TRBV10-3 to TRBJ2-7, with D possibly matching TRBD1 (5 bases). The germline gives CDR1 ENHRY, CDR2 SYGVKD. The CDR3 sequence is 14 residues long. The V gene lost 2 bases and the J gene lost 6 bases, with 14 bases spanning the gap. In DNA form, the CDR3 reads TGTGCCATCAGTGAGGTAGGAGACAGTGCCGAGCAGTACTTC. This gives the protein CAISEVGDSAEQYF.

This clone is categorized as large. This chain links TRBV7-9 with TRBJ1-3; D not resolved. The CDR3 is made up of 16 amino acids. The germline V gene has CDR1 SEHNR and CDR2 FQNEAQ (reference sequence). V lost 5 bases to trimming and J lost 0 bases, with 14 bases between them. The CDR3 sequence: CASSADTGSSGNTIYF. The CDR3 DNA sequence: TGTGCCAGCAGCGCCGACACTGGGAGCTCTGGAAACACCATATATTTT.

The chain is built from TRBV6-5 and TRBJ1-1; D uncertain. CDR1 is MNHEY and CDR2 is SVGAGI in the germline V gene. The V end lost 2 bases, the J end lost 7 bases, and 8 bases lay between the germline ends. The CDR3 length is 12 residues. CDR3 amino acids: CASSYRKGEAFF. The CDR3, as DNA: TGTGCCAGCAGTTACCGGAAGGGTGAAGCTTTCTTT.

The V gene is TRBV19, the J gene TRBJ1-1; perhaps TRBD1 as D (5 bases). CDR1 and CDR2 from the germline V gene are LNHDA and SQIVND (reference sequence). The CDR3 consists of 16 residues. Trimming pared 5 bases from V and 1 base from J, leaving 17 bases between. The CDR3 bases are TGTGCCAGTAGTGCCCGGACATCCAGACCGAACACTGAAGCTTTCTTT. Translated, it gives CASSARTSRPNTEAFF.

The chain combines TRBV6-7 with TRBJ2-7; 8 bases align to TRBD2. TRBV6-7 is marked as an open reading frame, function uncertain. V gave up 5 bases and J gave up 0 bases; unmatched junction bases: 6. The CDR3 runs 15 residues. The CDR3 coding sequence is TGTGCCAGCAGTCCTAGCGGGCCCAGCTCCTACGAGCAGTACTTC. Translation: CASSPSGPSSYEQYF.

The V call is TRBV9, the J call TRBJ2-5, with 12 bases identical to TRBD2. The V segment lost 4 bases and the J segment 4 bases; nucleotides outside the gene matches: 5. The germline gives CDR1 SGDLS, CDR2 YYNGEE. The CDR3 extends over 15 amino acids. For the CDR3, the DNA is TGTGCCAGCAGCACGGGGGGACTAGCGGGAGAGACCCAGTACTTC. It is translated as CASSTGGLAGETQYF.

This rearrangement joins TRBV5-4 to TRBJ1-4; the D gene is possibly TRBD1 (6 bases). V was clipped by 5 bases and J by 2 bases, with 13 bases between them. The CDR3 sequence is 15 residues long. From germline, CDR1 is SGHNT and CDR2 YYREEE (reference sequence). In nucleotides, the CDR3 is TGTGCCAGCAGTTCCGCGGGGGCGACTAATGAAAAACTGTTTTTT. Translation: CASSSAGATNEKLFF.

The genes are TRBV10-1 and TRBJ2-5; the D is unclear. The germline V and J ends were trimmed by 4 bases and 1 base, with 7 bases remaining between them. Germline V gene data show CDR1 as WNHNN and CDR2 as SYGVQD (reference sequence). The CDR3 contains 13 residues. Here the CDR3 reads CASSAAGQETQYF. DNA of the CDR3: TGCGCCAGCAGTGCGGCAGGCCAAGAGACCCAGTACTTC.

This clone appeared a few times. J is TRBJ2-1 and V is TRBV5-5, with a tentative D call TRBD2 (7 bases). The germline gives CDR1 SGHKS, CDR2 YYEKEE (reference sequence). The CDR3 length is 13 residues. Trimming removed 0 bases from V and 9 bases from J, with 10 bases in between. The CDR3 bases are TGTGCCAGCAGCTTGGTCGGGGGGCTTGAGCAGTTCTTC. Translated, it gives CASSLVGGLEQFF.

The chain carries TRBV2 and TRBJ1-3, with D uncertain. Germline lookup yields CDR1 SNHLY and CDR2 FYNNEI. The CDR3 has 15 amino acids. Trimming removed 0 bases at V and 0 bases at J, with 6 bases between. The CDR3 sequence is CASSEATVSGNTIYF. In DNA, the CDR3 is TGTGCCAGCAGTGAAGCAACAGTCTCTGGAAACACCATATATTTT. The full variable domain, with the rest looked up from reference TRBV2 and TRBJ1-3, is EPEVTQTPSHQVTQMGQEVILRCVPISNHLYFYWYRQILGQKVEFLVSFYNNEISEKSEIFDDQFSVERPDGSNFTLKIRSTKLEDSAMYFCASSEATVSGNTIYFGEGSWLTVV.

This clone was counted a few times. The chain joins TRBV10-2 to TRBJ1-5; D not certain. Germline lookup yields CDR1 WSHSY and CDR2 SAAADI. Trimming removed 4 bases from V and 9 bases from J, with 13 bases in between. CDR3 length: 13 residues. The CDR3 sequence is CASSAAGGRPQHF. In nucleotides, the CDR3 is TGCGCCAGCAGTGCGGCAGGTGGAAGGCCCCAGCATTTT.

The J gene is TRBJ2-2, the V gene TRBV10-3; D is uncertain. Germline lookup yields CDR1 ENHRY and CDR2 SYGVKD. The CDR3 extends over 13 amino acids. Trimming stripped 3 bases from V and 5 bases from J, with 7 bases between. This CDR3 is CAISEIGTGELFF. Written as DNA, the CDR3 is TGTGCCATCAGTGAAATCGGTACCGGGGAGCTGTTTTTT.

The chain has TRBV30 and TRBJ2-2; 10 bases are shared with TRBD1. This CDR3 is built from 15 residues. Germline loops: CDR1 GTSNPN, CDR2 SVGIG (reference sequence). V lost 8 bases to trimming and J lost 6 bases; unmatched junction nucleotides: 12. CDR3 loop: CALDRGREYAGELFF. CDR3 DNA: TGTGCCCTTGACAGGGGGCGTGAGTATGCCGGGGAGCTGTTTTTT.

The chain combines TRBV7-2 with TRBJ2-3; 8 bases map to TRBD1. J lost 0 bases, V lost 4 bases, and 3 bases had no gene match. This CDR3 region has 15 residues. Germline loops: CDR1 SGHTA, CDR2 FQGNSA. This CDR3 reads CASSSRTGSTDTQYF. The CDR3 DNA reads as TGTGCCAGCAGCTCCCGGACAGGGAGCACAGATACGCAGTATTTT.